These T cell receptor beta chains were read from a single sample in a study of shared clonotypes between healthy human individuals. Clones were read by immunoSEQ multiplex PCR, and TCRdb kept only the in-frame ones, dropping some. Of around 550,000 clones in the sample, approximately 95% were seen once. The specimen was naive CD8+ T cells sorted from blood. The receptors come from a woman younger than 45 in good health. Both conserved end residues are part of each CDR3. Fields, in order: D gene, V gene, clone size, J gene, CDR3 protein, CDR3 DNA. D genes are given only for firm matches. Size is omitted from some rows. Given values are once, few, many or a class for expanded clones.

.	TRBV6-1	once	TRBJ2-7	CASSPRQSEQYF	TGTGCCAGCAGCCCCAGACAGTCCGAGCAGTACTTC
.	TRBV11-3	.	TRBJ2-7	CASIPTDPESSYEQYF	TGTGCCAGCATCCCCACTGATCCGGAAAGCTCCTACGAGCAGTACTTC
.	TRBV9	.	TRBJ2-3	CASSVAGVDTDTQYF	TGTGCCAGCAGCGTAGCGGGAGTAGACACAGATACGCAGTATTTT
.	TRBV27	.	TRBJ2-7	CASSPIQGSYEQYF	TGTGCCAGCAGTCCGATACAGGGCTCCTACGAGCAGTACTTC
.	TRBV7-9	once	TRBJ2-7	CASSYPGPGPYEQYF	TGTGCCAGCAGCTACCCGGGGCCTGGCCCCTACGAGCAGTACTTC
.	TRBV6-5	.	TRBJ1-1	CASSYRGEAFF	TGTGCCAGCAGTTACAGGGGAGAAGCTTTCTTT
.	TRBV9	.	TRBJ2-7	CASSVAGGGTYEQYF	TGTGCCAGCAGCGTAGCGGGAGGGGGCACCTACGAGCAGTACTTC
.	TRBV19	few	TRBJ1-1	CASSRWGTEAFF	TGTGCCAGTAGTAGGTGGGGCACTGAAGCTTTCTTT
.	TRBV7-9	.	TRBJ2-1	CASILATSYNEQFF	TGTGCCAGCATCCTAGCAACGTCCTACAATGAGCAGTTCTTC
.	TRBV7-9	.	TRBJ1-1	CASSQGVVGVEAFF	TGTGCCAGCAGCCAAGGGGTGGTGGGGGTAGAAGCTTTCTTT
TRBD2	TRBV6-5	.	TRBJ2-7	CASSYSGGTYEQYF	TGTGCCAGCAGTTATTCGGGGGGAACCTACGAGCAGTACTTC
TRBD1	TRBV4-1	once	TRBJ1-3	CASSQRGQGAGNTIYF	TGCGCCAGCAGCCAAAGGGGACAGGGGGCTGGAAACACCATATATTTT
.	TRBV9	.	TRBJ2-7	CASSKGNNEQYF	TGTGCCAGCAGCAAAGGGAACAACGAGCAGTACTTC
.	TRBV12-5	.	TRBJ2-2	CASGPTTGANTGELFF	TGTGCTAGTGGTCCTACGACAGGCGCGAACACCGGGGAGCTGTTTTTT
TRBD1	TRBV5-1	.	TRBJ1-2	CASSPDRQGVNYGYTF	TGCGCCAGCAGCCCCGACCGACAGGGTGTTAACTATGGCTACACCTTC
.	TRBV29-1	.	TRBJ1-1	CSAPGSGGVNTEAFF	TGCAGCGCCCCAGGGAGTGGGGGAGTGAACACTGAAGCTTTCTTT
TRBD2	TRBV13	once	TRBJ2-7	CASSLAGGSSYEQYF	TGTGCCAGCAGCTTAGCGGGGGGAAGCTCCTACGAGCAGTACTTC
.	TRBV9	.	TRBJ2-7	CASSAPDDGYEQYF	TGTGCCAGCAGCGCTCCGGACGACGGCTACGAGCAGTACTTC
.	TRBV5-5	.	TRBJ2-7	CASSSWGGVDEQYF	TGTGCCAGCAGCTCCTGGGGGGGCGTCGACGAGCAGTACTTC
TRBD2	TRBV28	.	TRBJ2-1	CASSLGPAGEFYNEQFF	TGTGCCAGCAGTTTAGGTCCAGCGGGAGAATTTTACAATGAGCAGTTCTTC
TRBD2	TRBV13	.	TRBJ2-7	CASSLTSGLSYEQYF	TGTGCCAGCAGCCTTACTAGCGGGCTCTCCTACGAGCAGTACTTC
.	TRBV27	.	TRBJ1-1	CASSWGGGMNTEAFF	TGTGCCAGCAGTTGGGGGGGCGGTATGAACACTGAAGCTTTCTTT
.	TRBV28	.	TRBJ2-3	CASSSTYRMDTQYF	TGTGCCAGCAGTTCCACCTATAGGATGGATACGCAGTATTTT
.	TRBV11-3	.	TRBJ2-1	CASSFAESYNEQFF	TGTGCCAGCAGCTTTGCGGAATCCTACAATGAGCAGTTCTTC
.	TRBV2	.	TRBJ1-5	CASSAKSNQPQHF	TGTGCCAGCAGTGCCAAGAGCAATCAGCCCCAGCATTTT
TRBD1	TRBV2	once	TRBJ2-1	CASSEAPTGGGTAEQFF	TGTGCCAGCAGTGAAGCGCCGACAGGGGGCGGCACGGCTGAGCAGTTCTTC
.	TRBV5-4	.	TRBJ2-7	CASSRDTSYEQYF	TGTGCCAGCAGCCGGGACACCTCCTACGAGCAGTACTTC
.	TRBV10-3	once	TRBJ1-1	CATRQMNTEAFF	TGTGCCACCCGACAGATGAACACTGAAGCTTTCTTT
TRBD2	TRBV11-2	.	TRBJ2-1	CASSLGTGGDNEQFF	TGTGCCAGCAGCTTAGGCACGGGAGGGGATAATGAGCAGTTCTTC